This entry lists 26 T cell receptor beta chains sequenced from one sample in a study of blood T cell repertoires in COVID-19. Using immunoSEQ multiplex PCR, the repertoire was profiled, and TCRdb retains in-frame clones only, with some absent. The repertoire has under 450,000 clones, 81% of them found once; the top ten carry roughly 1.2%. The sample consisted of peripheral blood. The receptors were sampled from a human donor with acute or convalescent COVID-19. The donor label of this sample is uncertain.

This clone came up a few times. V usage is TRBV6-5 and J usage is TRBJ2-3; 9 bases fit TRBD2. The CDR3 is made up of 14 amino acids. Germline V gene lookup returns CDR1 MNHEY and CDR2 SVGAGI. After removal of 5 bases from V and 0 bases from J, the junction contained 0 bases not matched to a gene. CDR3 residues: CASSTSGSTDTQYF. The CDR3, as DNA: TGTGCCAGCAGTACTAGCGGGAGCACAGATACGCAGTATTTT.

V and J are TRBV3-1 (or the pseudogene TRBV3-2) and TRBJ2-7; D is perhaps TRBD1 (6 bases). Trimming removed 0 bases from V and 9 bases from J, with 15 bases in between. Per germline, CDR1 LGHDT and CDR2 YNNKEL (reference sequence). The CDR3 is made up of 14 amino acids. CDR3 region: CASSQDLSGAGQYF. The CDR3, as DNA: TGTGCCAGCAGCCAAGATCTCTCAGGGGCAGGGCAGTACTTC.

V gene TRBV7-9 combines with J gene TRBJ1-1, with 7 bases lining up with TRBD1. The V segment lost 3 bases and the J segment 2 bases; nucleotides outside the gene matches: 3. The CDR3 has 14 amino acids. The germline V gene has CDR1 SEHNR and CDR2 FQNEAQ (reference sequence). CDR3 DNA: TGTGCCAGCAGCTTGACAGGGATAAACACTGAAGCTTTCTTT. Translation gives CASSLTGINTEAFF.

CDR3 sequence (DNA): TGTGCCAGCAGCTTAGATTCCCAGGGGTTAGGGGGCAATCAGCCCCAGCATTTT. Translated, it gives CASSLDSQGLGGNQPQHF. This chain joins TRBV11-2 and TRBJ1-5, with a tentative D call TRBD1 (6 bases). Germline CDR1 is SGHAT and CDR2 is FQNNGV. The germline V and J ends were trimmed by 0 bases and 2 bases, with 17 bases remaining between them. This CDR3 is built from 18 residues.

The chain joins TRBV2 to TRBJ2-1; D might be TRBD1 (6 bases). CDR3 length: 16 residues. Germline V gene data show CDR1 as SNHLY and CDR2 as FYNNEI. V lost 6 bases to trimming and J lost 0 bases, with 15 bases between them. The CDR3 protein is CASRETGVSSYNEQFF. The DNA for the CDR3 is TGTGCCAGCAGAGAGACAGGAGTGAGCTCCTACAATGAGCAGTTCTTC.

The rearrangement joins TRBV30 to TRBJ1-4; D might be TRBD1 (5 bases). The CDR3 runs to 13 residues. Germline CDR1 is GTSNPN and CDR2 is SVGIG (reference sequence). Trimming took 3 bases from V and 7 from J, leaving 12 bases between them. CDR3 protein: CAWSSQGREKLFF. CDR3 nucleotides: TGTGCCTGGAGCAGTCAGGGTCGTGAAAAACTGTTTTTT.

In its sample, this clone was seen once. This chain joins TRBV28 and TRBJ1-3; D uncertain. The CDR3 has 15 residues. V was cut by 5 bases and J by 0 bases, with 11 bases left in between. Germline CDR1 is MDHEN and CDR2 is SYDVKM. CDR3 sequence reads: CASSIRRNSGNTIYF. Written as DNA, the CDR3 is TGTGCCAGCAGTATACGGCGGAACTCTGGAAACACCATATATTTT.

CDR3 coding DNA: TGTGCCAGCAGCCCTTTAGCGGGAGGGGGAAATGAGCAGTTCTTC. Protein product: CASSPLAGGGNEQFF. The V call is TRBV13, the J call TRBJ2-1, with TRBD2 matching 11 bases. Losses at the gene ends were 5 bases for V and 7 bases for J; bases not matched to a gene: 7. The V gene's germline CDR1 is PRHDT and CDR2 FYEKMQ (reference sequence). The CDR3 sequence is 15 residues long. The variable domain in full, completed from reference TRBV13 and TRBJ2-1, reads AAGVIQSPRHLIKEKRETATLKCYPIPRHDTVYWYQQGPGQDPQFLISFYEKMQSDKGSIPDRFSAQQFSDYHSELNMSSLELGDSALYFCASSPLAGGGNEQFFGPGTRLTVL.

The gene calls are TRBV29-1 and TRBJ1-1; no reliable D call. Germline CDR1 SQVTM, CDR2 ANQGSEA. Trimming took 6 bases from V and 6 from J, leaving 8 bases between them. The CDR3 runs to 10 residues. The CDR3 DNA reads TGCAGCGTCGCACACGCTGAAGCTTTCTTT. Amino acids: CSVAHAEAFF.

This clone was picked up one time. The gene calls are TRBV5-4 and TRBJ1-1; D gene uncertain. Trimming cost V 4 bases and J 1 base, with 8 bases left between them. The CDR3 is made up of 13 amino acids. Germline loops: CDR1 SGHNT, CDR2 YYREEE (reference sequence). Here the CDR3 reads CASSSRENTEAFF. In DNA form, the CDR3 reads TGTGCCAGCAGCAGCCGGGAGAACACTGAAGCTTTCTTT.

This chain joins TRBV5-1 and TRBJ1-2; 7 bases align to TRBD1. From germline, CDR1 is SGHRS and CDR2 YFSETQ. V lost 5 bases to trimming and J lost 4 bases; unmatched junction nucleotides: 5. The CDR3 spans 13 residues. The CDR3 bases are TGCGCCAGCAGTCAGGGGGATCCCTATGGCTACACCTTC. It codes for CASSQGDPYGYTF.

The rearrangement joins TRBV5-1 to TRBJ1-5; D is undetermined. Germline assignment: CDR1 SGHRS and CDR2 YFSETQ. This CDR3 contains 14 residues. Trimming took off 4 bases at V and 5 bases at J, with 13 bases between the two ends. CDR3 coding DNA: TGCGCCAGCAGCCTGGACGGGAATGATCAGCCCCAGCATTTT. Its protein product is CASSLDGNDQPQHF. The whole variable domain, remainder taken from reference TRBV5-1 and TRBJ1-5, is KAGVTQTPRYLIKTRGQQVTLSCSPISGHRSVSWYQQTPGQGLQFLFEYFSETQRNKGNFPGRFSGRQFSNSRSEMNVSTLELGDSALYLCASSLDGNDQPQHFGDGTRLSIL.

V and J are TRBV6-6 and TRBJ1-2, with 9 nucleotides matching TRBD1. V lost 0 bases and J lost 0; bases outside the gene matches: 2. The CDR3 covers 16 residues. CDR1 and CDR2 (germline): MNHNY, SVGAGI (reference sequence). The CDR3 nucleotides read TGTGCCAGCAGTTACTCACAGGGGGCGCCTAACTATGGCTACACCTTC. This sequence encodes CASSYSQGAPNYGYTF.

The chain employs TRBV5-8 and TRBJ2-7; unclear D gene. V lost 2 bases, J lost 1 base, and 19 bases lay in between. The CDR3 is 17 residues long. CDR1 is SGHTS, CDR2 YDEGEE, per germline. The CDR3: CASSLVARARLSYEQYF. The CDR3 nucleotides read TGTGCCAGCAGCTTAGTGGCTCGAGCGAGACTGTCCTACGAGCAGTACTTC.

Comment on this clone: Germline is not matched at one junction end, which may reflect a read error. V and J are TRBV24-1 and TRBJ1-5, with D unclear. CDR1 KGHDR and CDR2 SFDVKD come from the germline V gene. This CDR3 is 17 amino acids long. The CDR3 loop reads CVTRPDGNRIGNQPQHF. DNA for the CDR3: TGTGTCACCCGGCCCGACGGGAACAGAATTGGCAATCAGCCCCAGCATTTT.

This rearrangement joins TRBV29-1 to TRBJ2-7; 9 bases are a match to TRBD1. The V segment lost 6 bases and the J segment 5 bases; nucleotides outside the gene matches: 11. Germline values: CDR1 SQVTM, CDR2 ANQGSEA. The CDR3 is 14 amino acids. In DNA, the CDR3 is TGCAGCGTCGCCGACAGGGGGGTGTGGGACGAGCAGTACTTC. It is translated as CSVADRGVWDEQYF.

J is TRBJ1-1 and V is TRBV7-2, with 9 bases lining up with TRBD1. The V segment lost 6 bases and the J segment 4 bases; nucleotides outside the gene matches: 3. The germline CDR1 and CDR2 sequences are SGHTA and FQGNSA. CDR3 size: 13 residues. CDR3 DNA: TGTGCCAGCAGTCGGGACAGGGTCACTGAAGCTTTCTTT. This sequence encodes CASSRDRVTEAFF.

This clone has only one observation. The CDR3 here is CASSKGSWTSGSVSSYNEQFF. The CDR3 DNA reads TGTGCCAGCAGCAAAGGTTCCTGGACTAGCGGGAGCGTTAGCTCCTACAATGAGCAGTTCTTC. The gene calls are TRBV21-1 and TRBJ2-1; the table names TRBD2, a call not compared with the DNA. TRBV21-1 is an annotated pseudogene. This CDR3 region has 21 residues.

This clone was found once. The chain links TRBV5-5 to TRBJ2-1; D is unresolved. CDR1 is SGHKS, CDR2 YYEKEE, per germline (reference sequence). Trimming cost V 1 base and J 6 bases, with 14 bases left between them. The CDR3 has 15 amino acids. In nucleotides, the CDR3 is TGTGCCAGCAGCTTGCAAACAGCTATTCTCAATGAGCAGTTCTTC. Protein: CASSLQTAILNEQFF.

The J gene is TRBJ2-7, the V gene TRBV4-2; TRBD2 matches at 8 bases. This CDR3 has 18 amino acids. Losses at the gene ends were 0 bases for V and 3 bases for J; bases not matched to a gene: 13. Germline values: CDR1 LGHNA, CDR2 YNFKEQ. CDR3 in amino acids: CASSQDPVRGGKIYEQYF. As DNA, the CDR3 is TGTGCCAGCAGCCAAGACCCGGTCCGGGGGGGGAAAATCTACGAGCAGTACTTC.

This rearrangement joins TRBV7-2 to TRBJ2-3, with 10 bases lining up with TRBD2. The CDR3 is made up of 16 amino acids. Trimming at V came to 1 base and at J to 3 bases, leaving 4 bases not matched to a gene. Germline values: CDR1 SGHTA, CDR2 FQGNSA. The CDR3 DNA sequence: TGTGCCAGCAGCTTAGAACTAGCGGGGTTTACAGATACGCAGTATTTT. This translates into CASSLELAGFTDTQYF.

This chain links TRBV5-1 with TRBJ2-5, with TRBD2 matching over 7 bases. The CDR3 consists of 15 residues. Germline CDR1 SGHRS, CDR2 YFSETQ. Germline trimming cut 2 bases from V and 2 bases from J; bases unmatched to any gene: 6. Written as DNA, the CDR3 is TGCGCCAGCAGCTTCGAAGCGGGGCTACAAGAGACCCAGTACTTC. Amino acids: CASSFEAGLQETQYF.

The chain recombines TRBV7-9 with TRBJ2-5, with unresolved D. Germline V gene sequence: CDR1 SEHNR, CDR2 FQNEAQ (reference sequence). This CDR3 spans 14 amino acids. V dropped 5 bases and J dropped 4 bases, with 14 bases sitting between them. The CDR3 region has the DNA TGTGCCAGCAGCCCCCCCAGGCCTGTAGAGACCCAGTACTTC. Translating gives CASSPPRPVETQYF.

The rearrangement joins TRBV30 to TRBJ2-5; D is perhaps TRBD2 (5 bases). This CDR3 contains 12 residues. Trimming left V 3 bases short and J 5 bases short, with 10 bases between. The germline V gene has CDR1 GTSNPN and CDR2 SVGIG (reference sequence). CDR3 sequence reads: CAWSGNWETQYF. The CDR3 nucleotides read TGTGCCTGGAGCGGGAACTGGGAGACCCAGTACTTC.

This chain joins TRBV21-1 and TRBJ2-5; the table names TRBD1, a call not compared with the DNA. TRBV21-1 constitutes a pseudogene. CDR3 length: 17 amino acids. CDR3 in amino acids: CASTPSGRGQGNETQYF. The CDR3 DNA is TGTGCCAGCACCCCATCGGGCCGGGGACAGGGCAACGAGACCCAGTACTTC.

The rearrangement uses TRBV4-1 and TRBJ1-1; no clear D gene. Germline CDR1 is MGHRA and CDR2 is YSYEKL. Trimming took 2 bases from V and 1 from J, leaving 11 bases between them. The CDR3 is 15 amino acids. The CDR3 region is CASSQPQIGNTEAFF. In DNA, the CDR3 is TGCGCCAGCAGCCAACCACAGATAGGGAACACTGAAGCTTTCTTT.